The clone carrying this TCR beta chain occurred many times. The V gene lost 2 bases and the J gene lost 10 bases, with 12 bases spanning the gap. The CDR3 totals 12 residues. Germline loops: CDR1 DFQATT, CDR2 SNEGSKA (reference sequence). The data stem from a study of T cells in Graves' hyperthyroidism and ophthalmopathy. Study at large: Peripheral blood sampling occurred at initial diagnosis, before any treatment.

Template material for amplifying TCR beta CDR3 regions consisted of RNA transcripts. Initially, a first-round RT-PCR of the TCR CDR3 employed the HTBI primer set. From the multiplex PCR reads, TCRdb called clonotypes with MiXCR, one entry per CDR3 protein. The sample shows hundreds of thousands of distinct CDR3 sequences, roughly 15% of them seen only once. The chain couples TRBV20-1 to TRBJ2-1; D is perhaps TRBD1 (7 bases). The sequenced sample consisted of blood. This receptor was taken from a young man with Graves' ophthalmopathy. As DNA, the CDR3 is TGCAGTGCTAGACAGGGGGGCCTCGAGCAGTTCTTC. Translation gives CSARQGGLEQFF.